This T cell receptor (beta chain) was captured by sequencing in a study of neurological immune-mediated disorders. The authors produced cDNA by 5'RACE using 10-nucleotide random UMIs. Every sequencing run generated over 190 million TCR-beta sequences from 15-18 subjects. TCRdb redid the calling of the 5' RACE reads with MiXCR, one entry per CDR3 protein. The data contain some 60,000 distinct CDR3 sequences, around 10% of them singletons. Indicated time point: longitudinal time-point 1 (baseline). This clonotype came up many times. Between the trimmed V and J ends, which lost 3 bases and 5 bases, there was a span of 8 bases. Germline V CDR1 and CDR2: SGHNT, YENEEA. The CDR3 runs to 12 residues.

This chain uses TRBV11-3 with TRBJ2-7; D unclear. Sequences were obtained from PBMCs. The TCR was taken from a male donor with HTLV-1-associated myelopathy (HAM/TSP). CDR3 region: CASSFSRDEQYF. For the CDR3, the DNA is TGTGCCAGCAGCTTCTCCCGGGACGAGCAGTACTTC.